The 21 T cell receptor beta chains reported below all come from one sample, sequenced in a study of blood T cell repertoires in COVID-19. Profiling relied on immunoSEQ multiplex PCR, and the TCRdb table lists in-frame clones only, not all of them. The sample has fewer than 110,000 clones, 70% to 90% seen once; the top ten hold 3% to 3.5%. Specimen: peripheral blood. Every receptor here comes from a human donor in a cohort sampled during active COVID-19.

CDR3 residues: CASSPLATPETQYF. Written as DNA, the CDR3 is TGCGCCAGCAGCCCACTAGCTACCCCGGAGACCCAGTACTTC. J is TRBJ2-5 and V is TRBV5-1; weak D call: TRBD2 (6 bases). Germline assignment: CDR1 SGHRS and CDR2 YFSETQ. Trimming cost V 4 bases and J 5 bases, with 15 bases left between them. There are 14 residues in the CDR3.

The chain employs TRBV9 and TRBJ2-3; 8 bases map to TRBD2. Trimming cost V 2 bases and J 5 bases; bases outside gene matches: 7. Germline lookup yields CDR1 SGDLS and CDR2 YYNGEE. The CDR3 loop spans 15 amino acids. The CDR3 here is CASSVTGGPGDTQYF. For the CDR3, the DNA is TGTGCCAGCAGCGTGACGGGAGGGCCAGGAGATACGCAGTATTTT.

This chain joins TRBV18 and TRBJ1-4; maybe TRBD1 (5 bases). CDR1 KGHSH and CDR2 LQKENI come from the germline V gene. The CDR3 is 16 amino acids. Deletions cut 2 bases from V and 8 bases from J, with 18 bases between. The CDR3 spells CASSPRTGGIEEKLFF. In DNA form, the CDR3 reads TGTGCCAGCTCACCAAGAACGGGGGGAATTGAGGAAAAACTGTTTTTT.

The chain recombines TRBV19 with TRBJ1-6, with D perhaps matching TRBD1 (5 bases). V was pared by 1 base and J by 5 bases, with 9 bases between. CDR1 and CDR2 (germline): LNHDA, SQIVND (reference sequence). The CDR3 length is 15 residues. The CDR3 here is CASSIGQTNNSPLHF. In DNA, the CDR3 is TGTGCCAGTAGTATAGGACAGACGAATAATTCACCCCTCCACTTT.

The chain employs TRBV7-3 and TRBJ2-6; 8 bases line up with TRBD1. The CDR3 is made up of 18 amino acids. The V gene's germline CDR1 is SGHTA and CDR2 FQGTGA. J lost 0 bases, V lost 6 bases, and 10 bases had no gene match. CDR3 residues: CASSPTRTGSSGANVLTF. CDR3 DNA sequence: TGTGCCAGCAGTCCTACCCGGACAGGGAGCTCTGGGGCCAACGTCCTGACTTTC.

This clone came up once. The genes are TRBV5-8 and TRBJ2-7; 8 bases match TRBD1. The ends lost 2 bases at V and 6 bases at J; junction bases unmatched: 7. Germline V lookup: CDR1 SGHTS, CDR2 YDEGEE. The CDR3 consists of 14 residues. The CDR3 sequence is CASSLDRGMSEQYF. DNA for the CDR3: TGTGCCAGCAGCTTAGACAGGGGCATGTCCGAGCAGTACTTC.

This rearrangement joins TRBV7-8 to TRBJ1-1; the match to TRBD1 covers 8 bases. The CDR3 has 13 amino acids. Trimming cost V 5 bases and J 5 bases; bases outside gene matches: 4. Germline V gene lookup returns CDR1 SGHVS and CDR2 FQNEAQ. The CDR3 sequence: CASSARQGTEAFF. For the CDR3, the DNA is TGTGCCAGCAGCGCAAGACAGGGGACTGAAGCTTTCTTT.

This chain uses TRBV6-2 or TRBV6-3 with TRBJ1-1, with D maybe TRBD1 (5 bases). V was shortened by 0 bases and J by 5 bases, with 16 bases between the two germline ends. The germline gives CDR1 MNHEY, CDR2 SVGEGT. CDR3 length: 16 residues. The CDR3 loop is CASSYSKGQGGTEAFF. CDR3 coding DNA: TGTGCCAGCAGTTACTCGAAGGGGCAGGGAGGGACTGAAGCTTTCTTT.

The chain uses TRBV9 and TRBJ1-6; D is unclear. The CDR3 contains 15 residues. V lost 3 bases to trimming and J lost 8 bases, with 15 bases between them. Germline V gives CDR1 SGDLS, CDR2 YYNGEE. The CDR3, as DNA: TGTGCCAGCAGCGCCCCCCAGGCACTAGATTCACCCCTCCACTTT. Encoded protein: CASSAPQALDSPLHF. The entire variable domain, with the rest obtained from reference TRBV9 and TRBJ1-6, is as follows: DSGVTQTPKHLITATGQRVTLRCSPRSGDLSVYWYQQSLDQGLQFLIQYYNGEERAKGNILERFSAQQFPDLHSELNLSSLELGDSALYFCASSAPQALDSPLHFGNGTRLTVT.

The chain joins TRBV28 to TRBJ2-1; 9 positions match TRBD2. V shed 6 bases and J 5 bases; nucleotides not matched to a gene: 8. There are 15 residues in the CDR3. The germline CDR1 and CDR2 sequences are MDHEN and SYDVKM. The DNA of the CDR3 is TGTGCCAGCAGGACGCTAGCGGGGCAAAACAATGAGCAGTTCTTC. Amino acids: CASRTLAGQNNEQFF. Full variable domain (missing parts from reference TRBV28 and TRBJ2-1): DVKVTQSSRYLVKRTGEKVFLECVQDMDHENMFWYRQDPGLGLRLIYFSYDVKMKEKGDIPEGYSVSREKKERFSLILESASTNQTSMYLCASRTLAGQNNEQFFGPGTRLTVL.

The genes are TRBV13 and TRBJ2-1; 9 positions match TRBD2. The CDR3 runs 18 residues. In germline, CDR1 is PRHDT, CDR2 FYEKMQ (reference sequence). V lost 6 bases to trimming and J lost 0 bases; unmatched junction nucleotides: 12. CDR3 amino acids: CASSSSRGGVRSYNEQFF. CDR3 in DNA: TGTGCCAGCAGTAGCTCACGCGGGGGGGTCCGCTCCTACAATGAGCAGTTCTTC.

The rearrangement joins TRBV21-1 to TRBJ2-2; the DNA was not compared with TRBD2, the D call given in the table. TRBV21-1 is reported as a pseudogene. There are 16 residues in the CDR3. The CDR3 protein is CAGRGYFLSKAGELFF. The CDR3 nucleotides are TGTGCCGGGCGGGGGTACTTCCTTTCGAAGGCCGGGGAGCTGTTTTTT.

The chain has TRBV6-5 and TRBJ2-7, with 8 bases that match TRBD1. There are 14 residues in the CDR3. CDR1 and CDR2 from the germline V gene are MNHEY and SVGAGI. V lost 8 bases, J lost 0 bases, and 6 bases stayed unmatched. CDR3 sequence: CASGSDRGSYEQYF. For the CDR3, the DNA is TGTGCCAGCGGGAGCGACAGGGGCTCCTACGAGCAGTACTTC.

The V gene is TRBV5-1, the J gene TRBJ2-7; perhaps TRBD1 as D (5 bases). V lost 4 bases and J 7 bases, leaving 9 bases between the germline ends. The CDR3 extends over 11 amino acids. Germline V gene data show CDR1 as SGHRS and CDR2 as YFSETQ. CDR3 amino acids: CASSLGPEQYF. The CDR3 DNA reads TGCGCCAGCAGCCTGGGGCCGGAGCAGTACTTC.

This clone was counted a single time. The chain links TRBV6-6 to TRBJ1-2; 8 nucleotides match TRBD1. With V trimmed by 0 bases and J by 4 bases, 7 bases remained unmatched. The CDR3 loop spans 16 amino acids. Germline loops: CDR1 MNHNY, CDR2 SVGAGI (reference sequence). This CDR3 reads CASSYSDRVRGYGYTF. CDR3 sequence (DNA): TGTGCCAGCAGTTACTCGGACAGGGTTCGCGGCTATGGCTACACCTTC.

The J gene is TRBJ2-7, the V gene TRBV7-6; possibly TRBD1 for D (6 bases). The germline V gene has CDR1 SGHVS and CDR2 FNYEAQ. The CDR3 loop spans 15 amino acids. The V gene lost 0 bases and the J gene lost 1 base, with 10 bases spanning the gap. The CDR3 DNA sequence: TGTGCCAGCAGCTTAGCGACAGGTAATTCCTACGAGCAGTACTTC. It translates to CASSLATGNSYEQYF.

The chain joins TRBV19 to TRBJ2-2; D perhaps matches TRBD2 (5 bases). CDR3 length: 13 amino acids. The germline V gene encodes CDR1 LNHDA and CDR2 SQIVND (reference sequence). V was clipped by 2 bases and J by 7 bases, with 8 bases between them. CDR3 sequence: CASSITGGGELFF. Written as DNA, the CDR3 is TGTGCCAGTAGTATAACCGGAGGCGGGGAGCTGTTTTTT.

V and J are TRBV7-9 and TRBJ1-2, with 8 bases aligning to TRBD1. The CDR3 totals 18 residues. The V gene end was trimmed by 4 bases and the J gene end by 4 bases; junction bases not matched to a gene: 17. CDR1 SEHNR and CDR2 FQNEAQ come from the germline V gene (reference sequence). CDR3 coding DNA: TGTGCCAGCAGCTCCCTCGAGGCAGGGGGCTATGGAGTCTATGGCTACACCTTC. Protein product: CASSSLEAGGYGVYGYTF.

The CDR3 coding sequence is TGTGCCAGCAGCTTAGAGACGGACAGCCCGAGATTCTTC. Translated: CASSLETDSPRFF. V and J are TRBV7-2 and TRBJ2-1, with D possibly being TRBD1 (6 bases). The V gene lost 1 base and the J gene lost 16 bases, with 17 bases spanning the gap. The CDR3 runs to 13 residues. Germline CDR1 SGHTA, CDR2 FQGNSA. The entire variable domain, with the rest obtained from reference TRBV7-2 and TRBJ2-1, is as follows: GAGVSQSPSNKVTEKGKDVELRCDPISGHTALYWYRQSLGQGLEFLIYFQGNSAPDKSGLPSDRFSAERTGGSVSTLTIQRTQQEDSAVYLCASSLETDSPRFFGPGTRLTVL.

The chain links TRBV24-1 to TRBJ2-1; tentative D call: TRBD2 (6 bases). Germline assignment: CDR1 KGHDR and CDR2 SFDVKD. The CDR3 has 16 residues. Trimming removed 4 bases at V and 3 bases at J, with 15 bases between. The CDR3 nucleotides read TGTGCCACCAGTGAGGTGGGGCAGGGAGGCTACAATGAGCAGTTCTTC. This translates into CATSEVGQGGYNEQFF.

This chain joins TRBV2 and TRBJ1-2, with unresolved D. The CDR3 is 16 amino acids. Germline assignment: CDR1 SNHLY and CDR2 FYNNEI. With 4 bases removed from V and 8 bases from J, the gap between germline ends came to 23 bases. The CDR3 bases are TGTGCCAGCAGTGGGTCACAGAAAGGCAGCTTTTGGGGCTACACCTTC. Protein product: CASSGSQKGSFWGYTF. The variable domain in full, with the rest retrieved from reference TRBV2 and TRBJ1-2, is EPEVTQTPSHQVTQMGQEVILRCVPISNHLYFYWYRQILGQKVEFLVSFYNNEISEKSEIFDDQFSVERPDGSNFTLKIRSTKLEDSAMYFCASSGSQKGSFWGYTFGSGTRLTVV.